What follows are 21 T cell receptor beta chains derived from one specimen sequenced in a study of blood T cell repertoires in COVID-19 (TCRdb year 2020). Libraries came from the immunoSEQ multiplex PCR assay. Drawn from immuneACCESS, this table holds only the in-frame rearrangements with V and J called that TCRdb kept. Clones are partly lost; checked studies trace under half to an unresolved V gene and leave the rest unexplained. This sample lists 150,000 to 200,000 clones; 82% were detected once. 6.5% to 9% of the sample rests with the top ten. The material sequenced was peripheral blood. The receptors here all came from a woman between 35 and 50 years old with COVID-19, enrolled during active disease.

V is TRBV6-5 and J is TRBJ2-1; D might be TRBD2 (6 bases). The germline V gene has CDR1 MNHEY and CDR2 SVGAGI. Trimming pared 4 bases from V and 1 base from J, leaving 11 bases between. The CDR3 runs to 15 residues. The CDR3: CASSLAADSYNEQFF. DNA of the CDR3: TGTGCCAGCAGTTTAGCGGCGGATTCCTACAATGAGCAGTTCTTC.

As for this clone: This sample also contains other DNA sequences that code for the same CDR3. The chain recombines TRBV6-5 with TRBJ1-3; D remains ambiguous. The length of the CDR3 is 16 residues. V was clipped by 0 bases and J by 0 bases, with 9 bases between them. Germline loops: CDR1 MNHEY, CDR2 SVGAGI. This CDR3 reads CASSYSRPSSGNTIYF. The CDR3 DNA reads as TGTGCCAGCAGTTACTCGAGGCCGAGCTCTGGAAACACCATATATTTT.

This chain connects TRBV7-9 to TRBJ1-4; the D is unclear. This CDR3 has 13 amino acids. Trimming took 0 bases from V and 8 from J, leaving 7 bases between them. CDR1 and CDR2 from the germline V gene are SEHNR and FQNEAQ (reference sequence). In nucleotides, the CDR3 is TGTGCCAGCAGCTTAGCACTACCCGAAAAACTGTTTTTT. Translation gives CASSLALPEKLFF.

The rearrangement joins TRBV29-1 to TRBJ2-1, with D tentatively TRBD2 (5 bases). V lost 5 bases to trimming and J lost 5 bases, with 13 bases between them. CDR3 size: 13 residues. CDR1 is SQVTM, CDR2 ANQGSEA, per germline. For the CDR3, the DNA is TGCAGCGTTCGGGCACCTAGCAACAATGAGCAGTTCTTC. Amino acids: CSVRAPSNNEQFF.

V and J are TRBV5-6 and TRBJ2-3, with a tentative D call TRBD1 (5 bases). The V and J ends lost 1 base and 4 bases respectively, with 13 bases between them. This CDR3 is built from 15 residues. Germline V gene data show CDR1 as SGHDT and CDR2 as YYEEEE. The CDR3 reads CASSLYGQGADTQYF. In nucleotides, the CDR3 is TGTGCCAGCAGCTTGTACGGCCAGGGTGCAGATACGCAGTATTTT.

This clone was detected a few times. CDR3 sequence reads: CASSQEKAGGADTQYF. The DNA of the CDR3 is TGTGCCAGCAGCCAAGAGAAGGCGGGGGGAGCAGATACGCAGTATTTT. The chain recombines TRBV4-2 with TRBJ2-3; 8 bases align to TRBD2. With V trimmed by 0 bases and J by 4 bases, 6 bases remained unmatched. Germline V lookup: CDR1 LGHNA, CDR2 YNFKEQ. The CDR3 covers 16 residues.

V is TRBV28 and J is TRBJ1-6; TRBD1 matches at 8 bases. The J segment lost 10 bases and the V segment lost 4 bases, leaving 9 bases of the junction unmatched. CDR1 and CDR2 from the germline V gene are MDHEN and SYDVKM. CDR3 length: 15 residues. The CDR3 is CASSSRTGQGSPLHF. For the CDR3, the DNA is TGTGCCAGCAGTTCCCGGACAGGGCAGGGCTCACCCCTCCACTTT.

The V call is TRBV2, the J call TRBJ2-5; unclear D gene. The germline V gene encodes CDR1 SNHLY and CDR2 FYNNEI. The CDR3 loop spans 13 amino acids. With 7 bases removed from V and 5 bases from J, the gap between germline ends came to 14 bases. CDR3 protein: CASTETRAETQYF. As DNA, the CDR3 is TGTGCCAGCACAGAGACTCGAGCGGAGACCCAGTACTTC.

The chain couples TRBV7-2 to TRBJ2-1; TRBD2 aligns across 8 bases. The germline V gene has CDR1 SGHTA and CDR2 FQGNSA. CDR3 length equals 15 residues. V lost 4 bases and J lost 8; bases outside the gene matches: 10. CDR3 in DNA: TGTGCCAGCAGCTCCGGTCGGGGGGGCCTCCATGAGCAGTTCTTC. Protein product: CASSSGRGGLHEQFF.

This clone came up many times. The chain is built from TRBV14 and TRBJ2-3; TRBD2 matches at 7 bases. Per the germline V gene, CDR1 is SGHDN and CDR2 is FVKESK. This CDR3 spans 16 amino acids. The V gene end was trimmed by 2 bases and the J gene end by 4 bases; junction bases not matched to a gene: 9. CDR3 sequence: CASSQFMGEGADTQYF. The CDR3 coding sequence is TGTGCCAGCAGCCAATTTATGGGGGAGGGCGCAGATACGCAGTATTTT. Variable domain in full (rest from reference TRBV14 and TRBJ2-3): EAGVTQFPSHSVIEKGQTVTLRCDPISGHDNLYWYRRVMGKEIKFLLHFVKESKQDESGMPNNRFLAERTGGTYSTLKVQPAELEDSGVYFCASSQFMGEGADTQYFGPGTRLTVL.

V usage is TRBV10-2 and J usage is TRBJ2-7, with D possibly matching TRBD1 (6 bases). V lost 7 bases to trimming and J lost 2 bases, with 15 bases between them. Germline CDR1 WSHSY, CDR2 SAAADI. This CDR3 has 14 residues. The DNA of the CDR3 is TGCGCCAGCAAACCGGGACACCCTGCCTACGAGCAGTACGTC. Protein sequence: CASKPGHPAYEQYV.

The chain has TRBV18 and TRBJ1-1; possible D gene TRBD1, 5 bases. Germline V lookup: CDR1 KGHSH, CDR2 LQKENI. V was cut by 3 bases and J by 6 bases, with 17 bases left in between. The CDR3 consists of 15 residues. The CDR3 DNA follows: TGTGCCAGCTCACCCCCGGCAGGGAGGGACGCTGAAGCTTTCTTT. Its protein product is CASSPPAGRDAEAFF.

As to this clone: This same CDR3 is encoded by further DNA sequences in the sample. The chain couples TRBV5-6 to TRBJ2-2; 7 positions match TRBD2. In germline, CDR1 is SGHDT, CDR2 YYEEEE. The CDR3 spans 16 residues. The V gene end was trimmed by 4 bases and the J gene end by 0 bases; junction bases not matched to a gene: 6. CDR3 residues: CASSPSGRANTGELFF. The DNA for the CDR3 is TGTGCCAGCAGCCCTAGCGGCCGCGCGAACACCGGGGAGCTGTTTTTT.

This clone has just a few counts. A read error may account for a junction end that differs from germline. This chain connects TRBV13 to TRBJ2-7; 8 positions agree with TRBD2. Germline lookup yields CDR1 PRHDT and CDR2 FYEKMQ (reference sequence). CDR3 length: 15 residues. The CDR3 DNA is TGTGCCAGCAGTCTTGCCGGACTAGCCTCCCACGAGCAGTACTTC. Amino acids: CASSLAGLASHEQYF.

The J gene is TRBJ1-5, the V gene TRBV11-2, with D unresolved. The CDR3 is 13 residues long. V lost 0 bases and J lost 5, with 5 bases in between. Germline CDR1 SGHAT, CDR2 FQNNGV. In DNA, the CDR3 is TGTGCCAGCAGCTTAGATGTATATCAGCCCCAGCATTTT. Amino acids: CASSLDVYQPQHF.

V usage is TRBV5-6 and J usage is TRBJ2-1; D unresolved. The CDR3 spans 15 residues. Germline CDR1 SGHDT, CDR2 YYEEEE. The germline V and J ends were trimmed by 2 bases and 0 bases, with 9 bases remaining between them. This CDR3 is CASSFTSSSYNEQFF. For the CDR3, the DNA is TGTGCCAGCAGCTTCACTTCGAGCTCCTACAATGAGCAGTTCTTC.

The gene calls are TRBV30 and TRBJ1-1; no definite D call. The CDR3 contains 13 residues. In germline, CDR1 is GTSNPN, CDR2 SVGIG (reference sequence). Trimming pared 3 bases from V and 3 bases from J, leaving 11 bases between. CDR3: CAWRGLGDTEAFF. CDR3 sequence (DNA): TGTGCCTGGAGGGGCCTTGGTGACACTGAAGCTTTCTTT.

V gene TRBV12-3 or TRBV12-4 combines with J gene TRBJ2-2; 7 bases align to TRBD1. Unmatched junction bases numbered 7, after V lost 10 bases and J lost 5 bases. The CDR3 is 13 residues long. The CDR3 loop reads CATKKTGTGELFF. CDR3 DNA sequence: TGTGCCACGAAAAAGACAGGGACCGGGGAGCTGTTTTTT.

The chain links TRBV29-1 to TRBJ2-1; weak D call: TRBD1 (5 bases). Germline V gives CDR1 SQVTM, CDR2 ANQGSEA. V lost 4 bases and J 5 bases, leaving 12 bases between the germline ends. The length of the CDR3 is 13 residues. CDR3 DNA: TGCAGCGTTGTCTGGGGCCACAACAATGAGCAGTTCTTC. The encoded protein is CSVVWGHNNEQFF.

This rearrangement joins TRBV12-3 or TRBV12-4 to TRBJ1-5; D may be TRBD1 (6 bases). V was shortened by 5 bases and J by 7 bases, with 12 bases between the two germline ends. CDR3 length: 13 amino acids. The CDR3 here is CASSTGMWQPQHF. CDR3 bases: TGTGCCAGCAGTACAGGGATGTGGCAGCCCCAGCATTTT.

J is TRBJ1-6 and V is TRBV6-2 or TRBV6-3; D might be TRBD1 (5 bases). V gave up 5 bases and J gave up 7 bases, with 9 bases separating them. In germline, CDR1 is MNHEY, CDR2 SVGEGT. This CDR3 comprises 13 residues. The CDR3 region is CASSRGTNSPLHF. In DNA, the CDR3 is TGTGCCAGCAGTAGGGGCACCAATTCACCCCTCCACTTT.